This T cell receptor (beta chain) came from a study of shared clonotypes between healthy human individuals. V was clipped by 0 bases and J by 2 bases, with 12 bases between them. CDR1 and CDR2 (germline): SGHRS, YFSETQ. The CDR3 runs 17 residues. Remarks on this clone: Its matching antigen is unknown.

The data were produced by immunoSEQ multiplex PCR, yet TCRdb's version contains in-frame clones alone and is incomplete. The sample has over 1.4 million clones; approximately 97% are singletons. Study-wide points: Roughly 5% of naive CD4 clonotypes were shared across four donors. The study generally estimated greater richness for naive than memory subsets. Clonotypes which were not shared had lower generation probabilities than clonotypes that all four donors shared.

This TCR was recovered from a man younger than 45 in good health. The sample taken for sequencing was naive CD4+ T cells sorted from blood. Subset denoted: CD45RA+ positively selected. This chain joins TRBV5-1 and TRBJ2-6; D is perhaps TRBD2 (6 bases). The CDR3 DNA follows: TGCGCCAGCAGCTTGGCCGCCCGGGAGACTGGGGCCAACGTCCTGACTTTC. Its translation: CASSLAARETGANVLTF.